This T cell receptor beta chain was sequenced for a study of blood T cell repertoires in COVID-19. The germline gives CDR1 ENHRY, CDR2 SYGVKD. Deletions cut 2 bases from V and 12 bases from J, with 23 bases between. The CDR3 is 15 residues long. The data were produced by immunoSEQ multiplex PCR, yet TCRdb's version contains in-frame clones alone and is incomplete. The sample lists roughly 300,000 clones, roughly 90% seen once, with around 20% in the top ten. The TCR sequence derives from a woman aged 25 to 39 who had recovered from COVID-19. The material sequenced was PBMCs or T cells enriched from blood (not recorded which). The chain employs TRBV10-3 and TRBJ2-7; D might be TRBD2 (6 bases). This CDR3 reads CAISERAPGSGAWYF. For the CDR3, the DNA is TGTGCCATCAGTGAGAGGGCTCCGGGTAGCGGTGCGTGGTACTTC.